The 29 T cell receptor beta chains below were found in one sample sequenced in a study of early T cells in non-severe SARS-CoV-2 infection. From the 5' RACE reads, TCRdb called clonotypes with MiXCR, one entry per CDR3 protein. The repertoire holds tens of thousands of distinct CDR3 sequences, about 14% seen once, with roughly 3% in the top ten. What was sequenced was whole blood. The receptor set was obtained from an adult who was a healthcare worker with PCR-confirmed SARS-CoV-2 infection or an uninfected control (not recorded which).

V gene TRBV10-3 combines with J gene TRBJ2-1; 7 bases are a match to TRBD1. There are 14 residues in the CDR3. Trimming took 2 bases from V and 9 from J; bases not matched to a gene: 7. Germline CDR1 reads ENHRY; CDR2 reads SYGVKD. The CDR3: CAISERGLNIEQFF. CDR3 nucleotide sequence: TGTGCCATCAGTGAGAGGGGGCTCAACATTGAGCAGTTCTTC.

The chain carries TRBV18 and TRBJ1-4; D not resolved. V was shortened by 2 bases and J by 3 bases, with 10 bases between the two germline ends. The CDR3 covers 15 residues. In germline, CDR1 is KGHSH, CDR2 LQKENI. The CDR3 DNA reads as TGTGCCAGCTCACCAGTCCGGAAACCTAATGAAAAACTGTTTTTT. Protein: CASSPVRKPNEKLFF. Full variable domain (missing parts from reference TRBV18 and TRBJ1-4): NAGVMQNPRHLVRRRGQEARLRCSPMKGHSHVYWYRQLPEEGLKFMVYLQKENIIDESGMPKERFSAEFPKEGPSILRIQQVVRGDSAAYFCASSPVRKPNEKLFFGSGTQLSVL.

About this clonotype itself: This could be a read error, since a much larger clone is one nucleotide away. The chain combines TRBV7-9 with TRBJ2-3, with D unclear. CDR1 and CDR2 from the germline V gene are SEHNR and FQNEAQ (reference sequence). The CDR3 sequence is 17 residues long. The CDR3 DNA reads as TGTACCAGCAGCTGGATCCCCCGCGATTCTATGCCAGATACGCAGTATTTT. As protein: CTSSWIPRDSMPDTQYF.

This clonotype was seen only a few times. The CDR3 sequence is CASSPRWRGTDTQYF. In DNA form, the CDR3 reads TGTGCCAGCAGCCCGCGGTGGCGGGGCACAGATACGCAGTATTTT. The chain links TRBV7-8 to TRBJ2-3, with a tentative D call TRBD2 (5 bases). This CDR3 contains 15 residues. Germline V lookup: CDR1 SGHVS, CDR2 FQNEAQ. V was trimmed by 5 bases and J by 1 base, leaving 13 bases between them.

The chain has TRBV27 and TRBJ2-7; 12 bases are a match to TRBD2. The CDR3 loop spans 17 amino acids. Losses at the gene ends were 4 bases for V and 0 bases for J; bases not matched to a gene: 7. Germline lookup yields CDR1 MNHEY and CDR2 SMNVEV (reference sequence). The CDR3, as DNA: TGTGCCAGCAGTTCGGGACTAGCGGGCCCAAGCTCCTACGAGCAGTACTTC. Its translation is CASSSGLAGPSSYEQYF.

The sample holds a few counts of this clonotype. In DNA form, the CDR3 reads TGTGCCAGCGGACCCGTGGGGAAAACCCACTACGAGCAGTACTTC. It specifies CASGPVGKTHYEQYF. V gene TRBV6-1 combines with J gene TRBJ2-7, with unresolved D. This CDR3 is 15 amino acids long. The V end lost 8 bases, the J end lost 3 bases, and 20 bases lay between the germline ends. Germline lookup yields CDR1 MNHNS and CDR2 SASEGT.

With respect to this clonotype: A much larger clone lies a single base off, so this may be a read error. The rearrangement uses TRBV6-5 and TRBJ1-4; no definite D call. The V end lost 6 bases, the J end lost 5 bases, and 16 bases lay between the germline ends. The CDR3 length is 15 residues. Germline loops: CDR1 MNHEY, CDR2 SVGAGI. The CDR3, as DNA: TGTGCCAGCAGCAAGTATGGAACGGCGAATGAAAAACTGTTTTTT. Protein: CASSKYGTANEKLFF.

The gene calls are TRBV18 and TRBJ2-5; 9 nucleotides align to TRBD2. Germline loops: CDR1 KGHSH, CDR2 LQKENI. The V segment lost 0 bases and the J segment 3 bases; nucleotides outside the gene matches: 8. The CDR3 extends over 17 amino acids. The DNA for the CDR3 is TGTGCCAGCTCACCACCTGGTGCGCTAGCGGGAAAAGAGACCCAGTACTTC. It encodes CASSPPGALAGKETQYF.

The table lists this clonotype with many counts. V is TRBV5-1 and J is TRBJ2-2, with a tentative D call TRBD2 (6 bases). The germline V and J ends were trimmed by 1 base and 6 bases, with 13 bases remaining between them. Germline values: CDR1 SGHRS, CDR2 YFSETQ. This CDR3 comprises 15 residues. The DNA for the CDR3 is TGCGCCAGCAGCTTGAGGTCGGGAGACCCCGGGGAGCTGTTTTTT. Amino acid sequence: CASSLRSGDPGELFF.

This clonotype was detected only a few times. The CDR3 coding sequence is TGTGCCAGCCATTTAGCGGACACCGGGGAGCTGTTTTTT. It translates to CASHLADTGELFF. V is TRBV6-5 and J is TRBJ2-2, with D maybe TRBD2 (6 bases). The germline V gene has CDR1 MNHEY and CDR2 SVGAGI. This CDR3 is built from 13 residues. Deletions cut 8 bases from V and 3 bases from J, with 10 bases between.

The chain has TRBV10-3 and TRBJ1-1; TRBD1 matches 9 bases. The length of the CDR3 is 15 residues. V trimming: 2 bases; J trimming: 4 bases; junction bases outside the gene matches: 5. In germline, CDR1 is ENHRY, CDR2 SYGVKD. The CDR3, as DNA: TGTGCCATCAGTGAGAAACAGGGGGCGGTCACTGAAGCTTTCTTT. This sequence encodes CAISEKQGAVTEAFF.

This chain links TRBV5-1 with TRBJ1-5, with D hard to call. The germline CDR1 and CDR2 sequences are SGHRS and YFSETQ. The CDR3 covers 15 residues. With 4 bases removed from V and 0 bases from J, the gap between germline ends came to 11 bases. In nucleotides, the CDR3 is TGCGCCAGCAGCCCCGGAGGTAATAGCAATCAGCCCCAGCATTTT. Translating it yields CASSPGGNSNQPQHF.

The chain couples TRBV6-5 to TRBJ2-1; TRBD1 matches 7 bases. The V gene's germline CDR1 is MNHEY and CDR2 SVGAGI. With V trimmed by 6 bases and J by 4 bases, 6 bases remained unmatched. The CDR3 is 14 residues long. The CDR3 is CASSHGTAYNEQFF. In DNA form, the CDR3 reads TGTGCCAGCAGCCACGGGACAGCTTACAATGAGCAGTTCTTC.

J is TRBJ2-4 and V is TRBV6-1; D gene ambiguous. The CDR3 runs to 12 residues. Germline V gene lookup returns CDR1 MNHNS and CDR2 SASEGT. The V end lost 10 bases, the J end lost 3 bases, and 10 bases lay between the germline ends. The CDR3 here is CAIRSSKNIQYF. The DNA of the CDR3 is TGTGCCATCAGATCCAGCAAAAACATTCAGTACTTC.

The table lists this clonotype with many counts. The V call is TRBV10-3, the J call TRBJ2-3; D unclear. Germline V gene sequence: CDR1 ENHRY, CDR2 SYGVKD. The CDR3 runs 13 residues. The V end lost 5 bases, the J end lost 4 bases, and 10 bases lay between the germline ends. The CDR3 DNA reads as TGTGCCATCAGTCCCCGGCCGTCAGATACGCAGTATTTT. Translation: CAISPRPSDTQYF.

This clonotype was found a few times. The gene calls are TRBV2 and TRBJ1-2; 9 bases are shared with TRBD1. The CDR3 sequence is 15 residues long. CDR1 SNHLY and CDR2 FYNNEI come from the germline V gene. With 6 bases clipped from V and 7 bases from J, the junction kept 12 bases outside the gene matches. The CDR3 coding sequence is TGTGCCAGCAGCTACAAACCGGGACAGGGTCCTGGCTACACCTTC. Amino acids: CASSYKPGQGPGYTF.

This clonotype came up many times. The rearrangement joins TRBV29-1 to TRBJ2-2; D may be TRBD2 (6 bases). Deletions cut 4 bases from V and 1 base from J, with 7 bases between. This CDR3 region has 13 residues. Germline lookup yields CDR1 SQVTM and CDR2 ANQGSEA. The CDR3 region has the DNA TGCAGCGTTGGACTAGTGAACACCGGGGAGCTGTTTTTT. Protein product: CSVGLVNTGELFF.

The CDR3 spells CSVEGGQGFTYEQYF. CDR3 DNA: TGCAGCGTTGAAGGGGGACAGGGGTTCACCTACGAGCAGTACTTC. This sequence joins TRBV29-1 and TRBJ2-7, with 10 bases matching TRBD1. The CDR3 extends over 15 amino acids. V dropped 1 base and J dropped 2; count of bases not matched to a gene: 5. Germline V CDR1 and CDR2: SQVTM, ANQGSEA.

This clonotype was seen repeatedly, ten times or more. The V gene is TRBV9, the J gene TRBJ2-2; no definite D call. Germline CDR1 reads SGDLS; CDR2 reads YYNGEE. CDR3 length: 14 residues. Trimming shortened V by 1 base and J by 4 bases, and 8 bases separated the two germline ends. CDR3 sequence reads: CASSVRAGTGELFF. The CDR3 bases are TGTGCCAGCAGCGTACGGGCAGGCACCGGGGAGCTGTTTTTT.

This clonotype was seen repeatedly, ten times or more. The chain recombines TRBV6-2 or TRBV6-3 with TRBJ2-3; 8 positions match TRBD2. The CDR3 sequence is 17 residues long. J was trimmed by 4 bases and V by 10 bases; bases with no gene match: 19. The germline gives CDR1 MNHEY, CDR2 SVGEGT. CDR3 residues: CATLRKVAGSTSDTQYF. CDR3 DNA: TGTGCCACCCTAAGAAAGGTAGCGGGATCAACATCAGATACGCAGTATTTT.

There are a few counts of this clonotype. The rearrangement links TRBV28 to TRBJ1-2; D not certain. Germline CDR1 is MDHEN and CDR2 is SYDVKM. The CDR3 runs 10 residues. V gave up 9 bases and J gave up 8 bases, with 10 bases separating them. The chain's CDR3 is CASSRIGYTF. CDR3 nucleotides: TGTGCCAGTTCCAGGATCGGCTACACCTTC.

This clonotype was found many times. This chain links TRBV18 with TRBJ1-1; 8 bases match TRBD1. This CDR3 is 15 amino acids long. CDR1 is KGHSH, CDR2 LQKENI, per germline. J was trimmed by 6 bases and V by 1 base; bases with no gene match: 7. The CDR3 sequence is CASSPQTGEVAEAFF. The DNA of the CDR3 is TGTGCCAGCTCACCACAGACAGGGGAGGTCGCTGAAGCTTTCTTT. Together with reference TRBV18 and TRBJ1-1, the CDR3 gives the full variable domain: NAGVMQNPRHLVRRRGQEARLRCSPMKGHSHVYWYRQLPEEGLKFMVYLQKENIIDESGMPKERFSAEFPKEGPSILRIQQVVRGDSAAYFCASSPQTGEVAEAFFGQGTRLTVV.

J is TRBJ1-6 and V is TRBV6-6; the D is unclear. The CDR3 consists of 16 residues. The germline CDR1 and CDR2 sequences are MNHNY and SVGAGI (reference sequence). Trimming took off 0 bases at V and 8 bases at J, with 14 bases between the two ends. The CDR3 DNA follows: TGTGCCAGCAGTTACTCGATTAGGGTACGGCATTCACCCCTCCACTTT. Translation gives CASSYSIRVRHSPLHF.

This clonotype was counted between two and nine times. The chain links TRBV5-6 to TRBJ2-5, with TRBD1 matching over 7 bases. The CDR3 length is 16 residues. Per the germline V gene, CDR1 is SGHDT and CDR2 is YYEEEE. Trimming took 3 bases from V and 2 from J; bases not matched to a gene: 10. In DNA, the CDR3 is TGTGCCAGCAGCTCACTGACAGGGTCAATACAAGAGACCCAGTACTTC. Amino acid sequence: CASSSLTGSIQETQYF.

This clonotype was detected a few times. The chain employs TRBV29-1 and TRBJ2-1; D remains ambiguous. This CDR3 is 12 amino acids long. Trimming shortened V by 1 base and J by 7 bases, and 8 bases separated the two germline ends. CDR1 and CDR2 from the germline V gene are SQVTM and ANQGSEA. In DNA form, the CDR3 reads TGCAGCGTTGAAGGGCTCCCAAATGAGCAGTTCTTC. It specifies CSVEGLPNEQFF.

This clonotype has just a few counts. V is TRBV11-2 and J is TRBJ2-1, with TRBD2 matching 14 bases. Germline-derived CDR1 and CDR2 are SGHAT and FQNNGV. This CDR3 region has 17 residues. Losses at the gene ends were 5 bases for V and 1 base for J; bases not matched to a gene: 4. CDR3 coding DNA: TGTGCCAGCAGCCGAAGGACTAGCGGGAGGTCCTACAATGAGCAGTTCTTC. Amino acid sequence: CASSRRTSGRSYNEQFF.

V gene TRBV7-2 combines with J gene TRBJ2-3, with D possibly matching TRBD2 (6 bases). Trimming removed 1 base from V and 1 base from J, with 12 bases in between. The CDR3 totals 16 residues. Germline V gene data show CDR1 as SGHTA and CDR2 as FQGNSA. CDR3 residues: CASSLVPRRGTDTQYF. CDR3 coding DNA: TGTGCCAGCAGCTTAGTTCCTAGGAGGGGCACAGATACGCAGTATTTT.

This clonotype was detected only a few times. The chain combines TRBV30 with TRBJ2-5; tentatively, D is TRBD2 (5 bases). V was clipped by 5 bases and J by 3 bases, with 7 bases between them. Looked up from germline, CDR1 is GTSNPN and CDR2 is SVGIG (reference sequence). The CDR3 totals 11 residues. CDR3 nucleotides: TGTGCCTGGGGGCGGGAAGAGACCCAGTACTTC. Its protein product is CAWGREETQYF.

This clonotype was detected many times. This chain connects TRBV20-1 to TRBJ1-1; D not resolved. The CDR3 extends over 11 amino acids. The V gene lost 5 bases and the J gene lost 10 bases, with 14 bases spanning the gap. CDR1 DFQATT and CDR2 SNEGSKA come from the germline V gene (reference sequence). The CDR3 DNA reads as TGCAGTGCTGGGCGTGCGGAGGGAGCTTTCTTT. It is translated as CSAGRAEGAFF.